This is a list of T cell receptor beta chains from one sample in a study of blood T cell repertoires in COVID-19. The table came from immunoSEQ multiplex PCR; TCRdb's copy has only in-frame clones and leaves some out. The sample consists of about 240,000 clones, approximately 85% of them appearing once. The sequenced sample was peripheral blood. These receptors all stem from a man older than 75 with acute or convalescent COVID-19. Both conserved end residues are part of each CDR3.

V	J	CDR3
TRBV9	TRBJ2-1	CASSGLGVSNNEQFF
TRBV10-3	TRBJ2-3	CAISEGGASPDTQYF
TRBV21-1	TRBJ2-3	CASSKSPDWTSGQDTQYF
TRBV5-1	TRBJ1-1	CASSLGTFGRGWTEAFF
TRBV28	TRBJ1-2	CASSTTGKYYGYTF
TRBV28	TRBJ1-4	CASSPQGSKNEKLFF
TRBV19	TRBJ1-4	CASSRTGFENEKLFF
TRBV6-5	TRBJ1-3	CASSYLTGTGNTIYF
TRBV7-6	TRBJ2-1	CASSLASAGLYNEQFF
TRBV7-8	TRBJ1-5	CASSLGGQGNQPQHF
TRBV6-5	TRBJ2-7	CASRQGASSYEQYF
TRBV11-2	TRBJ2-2	CATRGGRYTGELFF
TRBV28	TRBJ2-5	CASSSQETQYF
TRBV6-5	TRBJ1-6	CASSLRGYNSPLHF
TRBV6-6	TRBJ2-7	CASSYQDRGPSYEQYF
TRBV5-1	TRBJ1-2	CASSLDPGDYGYTF
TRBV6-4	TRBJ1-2	CASSPDRTNYGYTF
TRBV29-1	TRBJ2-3	CSVWTGTLSDTQYF
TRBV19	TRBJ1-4	CASSFLGQGIKEKLFF
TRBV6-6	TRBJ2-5	CASSWYSETQYF
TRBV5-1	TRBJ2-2	CASSWVGHPNTGELFF
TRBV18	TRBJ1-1	CASSPIQGRNTEAFF
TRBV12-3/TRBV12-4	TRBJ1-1	CASSSRYEAFF
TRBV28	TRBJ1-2	CASSLIRGGADGYTF